A selection of T cell receptor beta chains follows, all from one sample in a study of blood T cell repertoires in COVID-19. Clones were sequenced by immunoSEQ multiplex PCR, and TCRdb holds only the in-frame ones, with some missing. The table records 470,000 or so clones, about 85% of them present only once. Sequencing was performed on PBMCs or T cells enriched from blood (not recorded which). The receptor source for this set is a young woman with acute COVID-19. Each CDR3 is given with its conserved first and last residue. A D gene is named only where the DNA matches it firmly. A clone size is listed for some rows: how often the clone was seen (once, few, many), or a class if it is expanded.

j_call d_call clone_size v_call cdr3_nt cdr3_aa
TRBJ2-1 TRBD2 - TRBV13 TGTGCCAGCAGCTTAGGACTAGCGGGAAGAGATGAGCAGTTCTTC CASSLGLAGRDEQFF
TRBJ2-1 TRBD1 - TRBV16 TGTGCCAGCAGCCAGCCTCCCGGGACAGGGGCGGGTGAGCAGTTCTTC CASSQPPGTGAGEQFF
TRBJ1-3 - - TRBV10-3 TGTGCCAGCAGGACAGATGGAAACACCATATATTTT CASRTDGNTIYF
TRBJ2-1 TRBD2 - TRBV13 TGTGCCAGCAGCGCCGGACTAGCGGGGGGCCTTCTCTTCTTC CASSAGLAGGLLFF
TRBJ2-7 TRBD1 few TRBV27 TGTGCCAGCAGTTTATTAGGGGGCAACCAACCCTACGAGCAGTACTTC CASSLLGGNQPYEQYF
TRBJ2-7 - - TRBV6-6 TGTGCCAGCAGAAAAGGACAGAATGCCTACGAGCAGTACTTC CASRKGQNAYEQYF
TRBJ2-6 TRBD1 - TRBV30 TGTGCCTGGAGTCGCCCGGACAGGGGCTTGTCTGGGGCCAACGTCCTGACTTTC CAWSRPDRGLSGANVLTF
TRBJ1-5 - once TRBV5-6 TGTGCCAGCAGCTTGAGTCGCCAGGGGTACCAGCCCCAGCATTTT CASSLSRQGYQPQHF
TRBJ2-1 TRBD2 - TRBV6-5 TGTGCCAGCAGTTACACACTAGCGGATACTGACAATGAGCAGTTCTTC CASSYTLADTDNEQFF
TRBJ2-5 TRBD1 once TRBV4-2 TGTGCCAGCAGCAAGACAGGGGGCCGGATAGAGACCCAGTACTTC CASSKTGGRIETQYF
TRBJ2-6 - - TRBV3-1/TRBV3-2 TGTGCCAGCAGCCACCAGACAGGCTCTGGGGCCAACGTCCTGACTTTC CASSHQTGSGANVLTF
TRBJ2-7 - - TRBV7-8 TGTGCCAGCAGCTTAATCTTGGGGCCATACGAGCAGTACTTC CASSLILGPYEQYF
TRBJ2-5 TRBD1 - TRBV7-2 TGTGCCAGCAGCCGCCAGGGGGCAGGAGAGACCCAGTACTTC CASSRQGAGETQYF
TRBJ2-2 - - TRBV6-2/TRBV6-3 TGTGCCAGCAGTTACCCTTCCGGCGGGGAGCTGTTTTTT CASSYPSGGELFF
TRBJ1-2 TRBD1 - TRBV3-1/TRBV3-2 TGTGCCAGCAGCCCGACAGGGCGGAGATATGGCTACACCTTC CASSPTGRRYGYTF
TRBJ1-6 - - TRBV4-3 TGCGCCAGCAGCCAAGTCAGCGAGTACGGTTCACCCCTCCACTTT CASSQVSEYGSPLHF
TRBJ1-6 - - TRBV7-9 TGTGCCAGCAGCTTAGAGGGGGAATCACCCCTCCACTTT CASSLEGESPLHF
TRBJ1-1 TRBD1 - TRBV5-5 TGTGCCAGCAGCCTAGAACCGACAGGGATGAACACTGAAGCTTTCTTT CASSLEPTGMNTEAFF
TRBJ2-1 TRBD2 once TRBV7-2 TGTGCCAGCAGCGGGAAGGACGGACTAGTCGGGCCCTACAATGAGCAGTTCTTC CASSGKDGLVGPYNEQFF
TRBJ1-1 - - TRBV21-1 TGTGCCAGCACAACTAAAGGGAGCTTGAACACTGAAGCTTTCTTT CASTTKGSLNTEAFF
TRBJ1-4 TRBD1 - TRBV6-1 TGTGCCAGCAGTGAATTGCGGGGACAGGGGCATGAAAAACTGTTTTTT CASSELRGQGHEKLFF
TRBJ2-7 TRBD2 few TRBV6-4 TGTGCCAGCAGTGACTCGAATCTAGCGGGAGTAACAGTGTTGGGTGAGCAGTACTTC CASSDSNLAGVTVLGEQYF
TRBJ2-1 - - TRBV6-2/TRBV6-3 TGTGCCAGCAGTTACCTCAGGGACAATGAGCAGTTCTTC CASSYLRDNEQFF
TRBJ2-3 - - TRBV5-1 TGCGCCAGCAGCTTACGGGGTTTTGTTCCGGGAGAAGATACGCAGTATTTT CASSLRGFVPGEDTQYF
TRBJ1-3 - - TRBV7-9 TGTGCCAGCAGCCATGGAAACACCATATATTTT CASSHGNTIYF
TRBJ1-1 TRBD1 - TRBV27 TGTGCCAGCAGACCCGTCCTGACAGGGGAAGGAACTGAAGCTTTCTTT CASRPVLTGEGTEAFF
TRBJ2-1 - - TRBV11-3 TGTGCCAGCAGCTTAAGAGGGCGCTACAATGAGCAGTTCTTC CASSLRGRYNEQFF
TRBJ2-1 - - TRBV3-1/TRBV3-2 TGTGCCAGCAGCCAAGATACGGTTAGCTACAATGAGCAGTTCTTC CASSQDTVSYNEQFF
TRBJ2-1 TRBD2 - TRBV11-2 TGTGCCAGCAGCCTACTGACTAGCGGCCGGAATGAGCAGTTCTTC CASSLLTSGRNEQFF
TRBJ1-2 - few TRBV4-1 TGCGCCAGCAGCCAAGCTCTTGGGGGCGGCTATGGCTACACCTTC CASSQALGGGYGYTF
TRBJ2-1 - - TRBV5-1 TGCGCCAGCAGTGTGGCCTCTTACAATGAGCAGTTCTTC CASSVASYNEQFF
TRBJ1-5 - once TRBV19 TGTGCCTCCTCACTAAGGGGCCTCAATCAGCCCCAGCATTTT CASSLRGLNQPQHF
TRBJ2-1 TRBD2 - TRBV7-2 TGTGCCAGCAGCTCTCGACTAGCCCGCAATGAGCAGTTCTTC CASSSRLARNEQFF
TRBJ2-3 TRBD1 few TRBV30 TGTGCCTGGAGTACCGGGACAGGGGCGAACACAGATACGCAGTATTTT CAWSTGTGANTDTQYF
TRBJ1-2 TRBD1 - TRBV19 TGTGCCAGTAGTACCGGGACAGTCTATGGCTACACCTTC CASSTGTVYGYTF
TRBJ2-6 - - TRBV11-2 TGTGCCAGCAGCTTAGCTTTCAGTGTTGGGGCCAACGTCCTGACTTTC CASSLAFSVGANVLTF
TRBJ2-5 - - TRBV6-6 TGTGCCAGCAGTTACTCATGGGGGGTGCAAGAGACCCAGTACTTC CASSYSWGVQETQYF
TRBJ1-5 - - TRBV2 TGTGCCAGCAATTTCATAGGAGTTCAGCCCCAGCATTTT CASNFIGVQPQHF
TRBJ1-6 TRBD1 - TRBV5-1 TGCGCCAGCAGCTTTGACAGGGCCGATTCACCCCTCCACTTT CASSFDRADSPLHF
TRBJ1-1 - - TRBV3-1/TRBV3-2 TGTGCCAGCAGCCAAGATCGCAGGCAGGGGTCCCGTAATACTGAAGCTTTCTTT CASSQDRRQGSRNTEAFF
TRBJ2-7 - - TRBV11-2 TGTGCCAGCAGCTTAGCAGGGTCTGGCTACGAGCAGTACTTC CASSLAGSGYEQYF
TRBJ1-6 - - TRBV27 TGTGCCAGCAGTTTATCAGGCCATCGGGGCTCCTATAATTCACCCCTCCACTTT CASSLSGHRGSYNSPLHF
TRBJ1-6 - - TRBV6-1 TGTGCCAGCAGTGAAGAAATGGCCGGGAGGTTGGGTTCACCCCTCCACTTT CASSEEMAGRLGSPLHF
TRBJ1-2 TRBD1 - TRBV27 TGTGCCAGCAGCCCATCCCGGGACAGCCGTTCCTCCTATGGCTACACCTTC CASSPSRDSRSSYGYTF
TRBJ2-2 - - TRBV10-2 TGCGCCAGCAGTGCCCGACTGACCGGGGAGCTGTTTTTT CASSARLTGELFF
TRBJ1-5 - - TRBV2 TGTGCCAGCCTGGGACACCTAAGCCCCCAGCATTTT CASLGHLSPQHF
TRBJ2-7 TRBD2 - TRBV13 TGTGCCAGCAGCTTAACAGCGGGAGGTCACGAGCAGTACTTC CASSLTAGGHEQYF
TRBJ2-7 TRBD2 - TRBV10-1 TGCGCCAGCAGTGATAGCGGGAACTTCTACGAGCAGTACTTC CASSDSGNFYEQYF
TRBJ1-3 TRBD1 - TRBV5-1 TGCGCCAGCAGCTTGGAAACAGGGGGCGCGCACACCATATATTTT CASSLETGGAHTIYF
TRBJ1-2 TRBD1 - TRBV28 TGTGCCAGCAGTTCTCACAGGGGGCTGGGAGGCTACACCTTC CASSSHRGLGGYTF
TRBJ1-3 - - TRBV12-3/TRBV12-4 TGTGCCAGCAGCCATCTCAGGGGAAACACCATATATTTT CASSHLRGNTIYF
TRBJ2-2 - - TRBV5-6 TGTGCCAGCAGCTTGGTTTCTAACACCGGGGAGCTGTTTTTT CASSLVSNTGELFF
TRBJ1-5 - - TRBV14 TGTGCCAGCAGCCAAGATCTTAATCAGCCCCAGCATTTT CASSQDLNQPQHF
TRBJ1-3 TRBD1 - TRBV9 TGTGCCAGCAGCGCCCTCCACACAGGGGCGGAAGGAAACACCATATATTTT CASSALHTGAEGNTIYF
TRBJ1-6 - - TRBV5-4 TGTGCCAGCACACCGGGACAAAATTCACCCCTCCACTTT CASTPGQNSPLHF